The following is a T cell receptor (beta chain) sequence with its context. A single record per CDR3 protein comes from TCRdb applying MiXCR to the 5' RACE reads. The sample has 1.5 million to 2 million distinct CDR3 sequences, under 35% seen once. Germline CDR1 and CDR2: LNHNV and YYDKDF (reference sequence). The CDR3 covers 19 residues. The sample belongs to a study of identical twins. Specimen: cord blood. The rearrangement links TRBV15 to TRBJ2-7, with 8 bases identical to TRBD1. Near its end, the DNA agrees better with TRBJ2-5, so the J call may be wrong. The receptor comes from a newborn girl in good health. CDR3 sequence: CATSRGLGIRTGTLETQYF. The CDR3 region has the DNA TGTGCCACCAGCAGAGGTCTCGGTATAAGGACAGGGACCTTGGAGACCCAGTACTTC.